The source of this T cell receptor (beta chain) is a study of blood T cell repertoires in COVID-19. Study as a whole: Whether acute or convalescent, the COVID-19 samples came from the United States, Italy and Spain. PBMCs, B-cell-depleted T cells, or T cells were the source of the cDNA or gDNA that made up the material.

The V gene's germline CDR1 is WSHSY and CDR2 SAAADI. The V and J ends lost 0 bases and 8 bases respectively, with 22 bases between them. CDR3 length: 17 residues. Under the authors' procedure: Estimates of nucleated cell counts were drawn from the amplification of reference gene primers. Profiled with immunoSEQ multiplex PCR; TCRdb holds only in-frame clones, not every one. The D gene and trimming were derived from the DNA, and the V and J assignments and clone size from that table. The sample has some 250,000 clones, roughly 85% seen once. The chain is built from TRBV10-2 and TRBJ1-2; TRBD1 is a possible D gene (5 bases). Material for sequencing was peripheral blood. The receptor's source is a young man who had recovered from COVID-19. CDR3: CASSESISRGEVKGYTF. CDR3 nucleotides: TGCGCCAGCAGTGAGTCTATTAGTCGGGGGGAAGTCAAAGGCTACACCTTC.